Presented here are 28 T cell receptor beta chains from one specimen sequenced in a study of T cells after yellow fever vaccination (dated by TCRdb to the late 2010s). Receptor libraries were prepared by 5' RACE. For sequencing, an Illumina HiSeq 2500 was employed. TCRdb reprocessing: public reads trimmed at Q25 with fastp, clones called with MiXCR, in-frame beta chains kept. For every CDR3 protein sequence, its rows merge into one entry that carries the most common genes and DNA. The sample data list about 85,000 distinct CDR3 sequences, and about 14% of these were observed just once. The ten largest clones represent around 23% of the sample. The treatment or condition label for this specimen denotes: live attenuated yellow fever vaccine strain. The specimen was CD8+ T cells not binding an NS4B(214-222) dextramer, sorted from PBMCs, collected more than 20 days after the first yellow fever vaccination. Interpreted using the paper, the cell subset or site label stands for: NS4B epitope dextramer-negative CD8 T cells. These receptors were collected from a man younger than 35 who received the YFV17D yellow fever vaccine.

This chain links TRBV7-8 with TRBJ2-7; maybe TRBD1 (5 bases). Trimming shortened V by 2 bases and J by 0 bases, and 14 bases separated the two germline ends. The CDR3 runs to 16 residues. Germline CDR1 is SGHVS and CDR2 is FQNEAQ. CDR3: CASSLSFRTPSYEQYF. The CDR3 bases are TGTGCCAGCAGCTTAAGCTTCAGGACACCCTCCTACGAGCAGTACTTC.

V gene TRBV4-1 combines with J gene TRBJ2-1; 8 nucleotides match TRBD2. V lost 3 bases, J lost 2 bases, and 6 bases stayed unmatched. Germline CDR1 reads MGHRA; CDR2 reads YSYEKL. This CDR3 is 16 amino acids long. The DNA of the CDR3 is TGCGCCAGCAGCCAGGGGAGCGGGGGAGCCTACAATGAGCAGTTCTTC. Amino acids: CASSQGSGGAYNEQFF.

A few counts support this clonotype. V usage is TRBV6-2 or TRBV6-3 and J usage is TRBJ2-2, with 10 bases that match TRBD1. With 6 bases clipped from V and 1 base from J, the junction kept 8 bases outside the gene matches. Per the germline V gene, CDR1 is MNHEY and CDR2 is SVGEGT. The CDR3 sequence is 17 residues long. The CDR3 nucleotides are TGTGCCAGCAGATTTTCCCGGGACAGGGGGAACACCGGGGAGCTGTTTTTT. Amino acids: CASRFSRDRGNTGELFF.

This clonotype showed up many times. The rearrangement joins TRBV7-9 to TRBJ1-1, with D uncertain. CDR1 SEHNR and CDR2 FQNEAQ come from the germline V gene (reference sequence). The V end was cut by 2 bases, the J end by 0 bases, with 13 bases between. The CDR3 runs 16 residues. The CDR3 sequence is CASSLPGLGMNTEAFF. DNA for the CDR3: TGTGCCAGCAGCTTACCTGGGCTGGGCATGAACACTGAAGCTTTCTTT.

The genes are TRBV29-1 and TRBJ2-3; the D is unclear. Looked up from germline, CDR1 is SQVTM and CDR2 is ANQGSEA. Trimming shortened V by 7 bases and J by 0 bases, and 11 bases separated the two germline ends. The CDR3 is made up of 13 amino acids. CDR3 sequence reads: CSDLEASTDTQYF. The CDR3 nucleotides are TGCAGCGATCTCGAAGCTAGCACAGATACGCAGTATTTT.

In this sample, this clonotype turned up a few times. CDR3 DNA sequence: TGTGCCAGCAGTTACGGTAGTTCAGATACGCAGTATTTT. This translates into CASSYGSSDTQYF. V and J are TRBV6-5 and TRBJ2-3; D is unclear. CDR3 length equals 13 residues. Trimming pared 2 bases from V and 4 bases from J, leaving 7 bases between. Germline V gene lookup returns CDR1 MNHEY and CDR2 SVGAGI.

This chain uses TRBV5-1 with TRBJ2-5; D possibly matches TRBD1 or TRBD2 (5 bases each). CDR1 is SGHRS, CDR2 YFSETQ, per germline. The CDR3 covers 17 residues. V was cut by 5 bases and J by 1 base, with 21 bases left in between. The CDR3: CASRDGRDPRVQETQYF. The CDR3 bases are TGCGCCAGCAGGGATGGCCGGGACCCACGGGTCCAAGAGACCCAGTACTTC.

The V gene is TRBV5-5, the J gene TRBJ2-2, with D uncertain. The CDR3 covers 16 residues. Trimming stripped 0 bases from V and 0 bases from J, with 9 bases between. Germline V gene lookup returns CDR1 SGHKS and CDR2 YYEKEE (reference sequence). The DNA of the CDR3 is TGTGCCAGCAGCTTGGGCACCGTCACGAACACCGGGGAGCTGTTTTTT. This sequence encodes CASSLGTVTNTGELFF.

This rearrangement joins TRBV10-3 to TRBJ2-7; weak D call: TRBD1 (5 bases). The germline V gene encodes CDR1 ENHRY and CDR2 SYGVKD. The CDR3 runs 13 residues. V was trimmed by 10 bases and J by 5 bases, leaving 18 bases between them. DNA of the CDR3: TGTGCCACCCGGGCAGGGTCGCTCGACGAGCAGTACGTC. Its translation is CATRAGSLDEQYV.

There are a few counts of this clonotype. The rearrangement uses TRBV4-1 and TRBJ1-6; unclear D gene. Germline V gene data show CDR1 as MGHRA and CDR2 as YSYEKL. The length of the CDR3 is 13 residues. The germline V and J ends were trimmed by 1 base and 10 bases, with 8 bases remaining between them. The DNA of the CDR3 is TGCGCCAGCAGCCAAGGCCTGAAGTCACCCCTCCACTTT. Translated: CASSQGLKSPLHF.

In its sample, this clonotype was seen a few times. The gene calls are TRBV6-1 and TRBJ1-1; D is undetermined. Trimming left V 6 bases short and J 1 base short, with 6 bases between. Germline V gene sequence: CDR1 MNHNS, CDR2 SASEGT. This CDR3 is built from 12 residues. Here the CDR3 reads CASSWTNTEAFF. In DNA form, the CDR3 reads TGTGCCAGCAGCTGGACGAACACTGAAGCTTTCTTT.

The chain couples TRBV20-1 to TRBJ2-3; D gene uncertain. This CDR3 comprises 12 residues. Trimming removed 3 bases at V and 8 bases at J, with 12 bases between. Germline CDR1 is DFQATT and CDR2 is SNEGSKA (reference sequence). DNA for the CDR3: TGCAGTGCTAGTCTGAACTACCCTACGCAGTATTTT. It translates to CSASLNYPTQYF.

In its sample, this clonotype was seen many times. The chain couples TRBV12-3 or TRBV12-4 to TRBJ2-3, with D possibly being TRBD2 (5 bases). The CDR3 consists of 14 residues. With 0 bases removed from V and 12 bases from J, the gap between germline ends came to 16 bases. The CDR3 DNA reads TGTGCCAGCAGTTTAGCGGTTGGCGGGCAGTTACAGTATTTT. Translation: CASSLAVGGQLQYF.

In its sample, this clonotype was seen a few times. The V and J genes are TRBV4-1 and TRBJ2-7; D may be TRBD2 (5 bases). CDR1 MGHRA and CDR2 YSYEKL come from the germline V gene. The V gene lost 1 base and the J gene lost 0 bases, with 7 bases spanning the gap. The CDR3 covers 14 residues. CDR3 coding DNA: TGCGCCAGCAGCCAAGGGGAGTACTCCTACGAGCAGTACGTC. Protein: CASSQGEYSYEQYV.

The CDR3 spells CSARGFYTSGANVLTF. Written as DNA, the CDR3 is TGCAGTGCTAGAGGATTTTACACCTCTGGGGCCAACGTCCTGACTTTC. V gene TRBV20-1 combines with J gene TRBJ2-6; no firm D call. Germline lookup yields CDR1 DFQATT and CDR2 SNEGSKA (reference sequence). Trimming shortened V by 1 base and J by 0 bases, and 10 bases separated the two germline ends. The CDR3 runs to 16 residues.

V and J are TRBV30 and TRBJ2-1; 7 nucleotides align to TRBD1. The germline gives CDR1 GTSNPN, CDR2 SVGIG (reference sequence). V lost 3 bases to trimming and J lost 8 bases; unmatched junction nucleotides: 4. The CDR3 covers 12 residues. The CDR3 DNA reads TGTGCCTGGAGATACAGGGGCGATGAGCAGTTCTTC. Encoded protein: CAWRYRGDEQFF.

This clonotype appeared a few times. The chain carries TRBV3-1 and TRBJ1-1, with D tentatively TRBD1 (6 bases). CDR1 is LGHDT, CDR2 YNNKEL, per germline (reference sequence). The CDR3 loop spans 14 amino acids. The V end lost 4 bases, the J end lost 6 bases, and 15 bases lay between the germline ends. The CDR3: CASSLGRGGAEAFF. The CDR3 DNA is TGTGCCAGCAGCCTGGGCAGGGGAGGCGCTGAAGCTTTCTTT. The full variable domain, with the rest looked up from reference TRBV3-1 and TRBJ1-1, is DTAVSQTPKYLVTQMGNDKSIKCEQNLGHDTMYWYKQDSKKFLKIMFSYNNKELIINETVPNRFSPKSPDKAHLNLHINSLELGDSAVYFCASSLGRGGAEAFFGQGTRLTVV.

CDR3 region: CSVEDGAPEDTQYF. DNA of the CDR3: TGCAGCGTTGAAGACGGGGCCCCGGAGGATACGCAGTATTTT. The chain uses TRBV29-1 and TRBJ2-3; D possibly uses TRBD1 or TRBD2 (5 bases each). The CDR3 runs to 14 residues. Germline CDR1 and CDR2: SQVTM and ANQGSEA. V lost 0 bases and J 6 bases, leaving 13 bases between the germline ends.

The V gene is TRBV3-1, the J gene TRBJ2-6; D remains unclear. Germline V lookup: CDR1 LGHDT, CDR2 YNNKEL (reference sequence). This CDR3 has 13 residues. The V end was cut by 2 bases, the J end by 1 base, with 0 bases between. CDR3 region: CASSQSGANVLTF. The CDR3 nucleotides read TGTGCCAGCAGCCAATCTGGGGCCAACGTCCTGACTTTC. Variable domain in full (rest from reference TRBV3-1 and TRBJ2-6): DTAVSQTPKYLVTQMGNDKSIKCEQNLGHDTMYWYKQDSKKFLKIMFSYNNKELIINETVPNRFSPKSPDKAHLNLHINSLELGDSAVYFCASSQSGANVLTFGAGSRLTVL.

This clonotype is medium-sized in the sample. The V call is TRBV20-1, the J call TRBJ2-7; 9 nucleotides agree with TRBD1. In germline, CDR1 is DFQATT, CDR2 SNEGSKA (reference sequence). There are 12 residues in the CDR3. With 5 bases clipped from V and 4 bases from J, the junction kept 3 bases outside the gene matches. Written as DNA, the CDR3 is TGCAGTGCTCGGGACAGGGAGTACGAGCAGTACTTC. This encodes CSARDREYEQYF.

The J gene is TRBJ2-2, the V gene TRBV18, with D hard to call. Trimming cost V 2 bases and J 5 bases, with 3 bases left between them. This CDR3 has 12 amino acids. Looked up from germline, CDR1 is KGHSH and CDR2 is LQKENI. CDR3 region: CASSPMTGELFF. The DNA for the CDR3 is TGTGCCAGCTCACCAATGACCGGGGAGCTGTTTTTT. The full variable domain, in which reference TRBV18 and TRBJ2-2 provide the parts outside the CDR3, is NAGVMQNPRHLVRRRGQEARLRCSPMKGHSHVYWYRQLPEEGLKFMVYLQKENIIDESGMPKERFSAEFPKEGPSILRIQQVVRGDSAAYFCASSPMTGELFFGEGSRLTVL.

This clonotype was seen a few times. The V and J genes are TRBV6-2 or TRBV6-3 and TRBJ2-1, with D maybe TRBD2 (6 bases). V dropped 6 bases and J dropped 7 bases, with 13 bases sitting between them. This CDR3 is built from 13 residues. CDR1 and CDR2 (germline): MNHEY, SVGEGT. In DNA form, the CDR3 reads TGTGCCAGCAGCCGCAGTGGAGGGAATGAGCAGTTCTTC. Its protein product is CASSRSGGNEQFF.

The chain employs TRBV24-1 and TRBJ2-5; D ambiguous. Germline CDR1 is KGHDR and CDR2 is SFDVKD. V lost 0 bases and J lost 0, with 7 bases in between. This CDR3 contains 15 residues. For the CDR3, the DNA is TGTGCCACCAGTGATTTGGAGGAACACCAAGAGACCCAGTACTTC. The encoded protein is CATSDLEEHQETQYF.

V gene TRBV11-2 combines with J gene TRBJ2-1; D is possibly TRBD1 (6 bases). The CDR3 consists of 15 residues. CDR1 and CDR2 (germline): SGHAT, FQNNGV. Trimming left V 1 base short and J 3 bases short, with 10 bases between. The CDR3 nucleotides read TGTGCCAGCAGCTTAGCTGGACAGCTCTACAATGAGCAGTTCTTC. Residues: CASSLAGQLYNEQFF.

The chain recombines TRBV7-6 with TRBJ2-5; D call uncertain. This CDR3 region has 14 residues. Germline-derived CDR1 and CDR2 are SGHVS and FNYEAQ. V lost 0 bases and J lost 5, with 10 bases in between. The DNA for the CDR3 is TGTGCCAGCAGCTTAGCCAACAGCCGGGAGACCCAGTACTTC. Translation: CASSLANSRETQYF.

This chain uses TRBV6-6 with TRBJ1-1; D call uncertain. There are 13 residues in the CDR3. V dropped 6 bases and J dropped 0 bases, with 8 bases sitting between them. Germline V gene data show CDR1 as MNHNY and CDR2 as SVGAGI (reference sequence). The CDR3 sequence: CASRVVVNTEAFF. The CDR3 DNA follows: TGTGCCAGCAGGGTGGTAGTGAACACTGAAGCTTTCTTT.

Details on this clonotype: An end of the junction differs from the germline gene, which may be a read error. The J gene is TRBJ2-1, the V gene TRBV7-7; D might be TRBD1 or TRBD2, each matching 6 bases. Germline V gene data show CDR1 as SSHAT and CDR2 as FNYEAQ (reference sequence). CDR3 length: 16 amino acids. CDR3 amino acids: CASSLSSYVGGYEQFF. The CDR3 region has the DNA TGTGCTAGCAGCTTATCGTCCTACGTGGGGGGCTATGAGCAGTTCTTC.

A few counts support this clonotype. The chain couples TRBV11-2 to TRBJ2-7, with TRBD1 matching over 8 bases. The CDR3 has 14 residues. The V segment lost 5 bases and the J segment 4 bases; nucleotides outside the gene matches: 7. CDR1 and CDR2 from the germline V gene are SGHAT and FQNNGV. The CDR3 DNA is TGTGCCAGCAGCATGACCGGGACAGGTTACGAGCAGTACTTC. This translates into CASSMTGTGYEQYF.